The 21 T cell receptor beta chains presented below share a single source sample, sequenced in a study of cytomegalovirus exposure and HLA in healthy donors. Primers for the PCR totalled 60 Vbeta and 13 Jbeta. Sequenced by immunoSEQ multiplex PCR; TCRdb stores in-frame clones only, minus some. The sample records 180,000 or so clones, roughly 81% being singletons. The material sequenced was PBMCs. The receptors come from a woman aged 18 to 35 in good health and CMV-seropositive.

V usage is TRBV19 and J usage is TRBJ2-4; 8 bases line up with TRBD1. The germline V gene has CDR1 LNHDA and CDR2 SQIVND (reference sequence). Trimming cost V 3 bases and J 5 bases; bases outside gene matches: 9. This CDR3 is 16 amino acids long. The CDR3 loop is CASSISRTGYQNIQYF. The CDR3 coding sequence is TGTGCCAGTAGTATTTCTCGGACAGGGTACCAAAACATTCAGTACTTC.

There are a few counts of this clone. The V and J genes are TRBV7-9 and TRBJ1-1; TRBD1 is a possible D gene (5 bases). Germline lookup yields CDR1 SEHNR and CDR2 FQNEAQ (reference sequence). This CDR3 is built from 16 residues. Trimming removed 2 bases from V and 5 bases from J, with 18 bases in between. The CDR3 nucleotides read TGTGCCAGCAGCTTATTTAGGGGCGCGGGGAGGACTGAAGCTTTCTTT. Amino acid sequence: CASSLFRGAGRTEAFF.

The chain couples TRBV18 to TRBJ1-6; D not resolved. V was trimmed by 2 bases and J by 9 bases, leaving 14 bases between them. The CDR3 sequence is 15 residues long. The germline gives CDR1 KGHSH, CDR2 LQKENI. CDR3 sequence: CASSPVTEPGSPLHF. CDR3 in DNA: TGTGCCAGCTCACCAGTGACCGAGCCGGGTTCACCCCTCCACTTT.

This clone was recorded only once. CDR3 protein: CASRGTGAQPQHF. The DNA of the CDR3 is TGTGCCAGCAGGGGGACAGGGGCTCAGCCCCAGCATTTT. The V and J genes are TRBV6-4 and TRBJ1-5, with TRBD1 identical over 10 bases. The germline V gene encodes CDR1 MRHNA and CDR2 SNTAGT. The V gene end was trimmed by 6 bases and the J gene end by 6 bases; junction bases not matched to a gene: 2. The CDR3 runs 13 residues.

The chain combines TRBV5-1 with TRBJ2-3, with D possibly being TRBD1 (6 bases). The J call could be wrong; TRBJ1-5 is a better fit for the DNA end. Germline V lookup: CDR1 SGHRS, CDR2 YFSETQ. This CDR3 contains 16 residues. The CDR3 sequence is CASSFSGAPRTDTQHF. In nucleotides, the CDR3 is TGCGCCAGCAGCTTCTCAGGGGCGCCCCGCACAGATACGCAGCATTTT.

The sample holds a few counts of this clone. The chain combines TRBV6-4 with TRBJ2-1, with 11 nucleotides matching TRBD2. Per the germline V gene, CDR1 is MRHNA and CDR2 is SNTAGT. The ends lost 2 bases at V and 5 bases at J; junction bases unmatched: 5. The CDR3 is made up of 16 amino acids. The CDR3 DNA sequence: TGTGCCAGCAGTGACGACCTAGCGGGGGGCCACAATGAGCAGTTCTTC. Amino acids: CASSDDLAGGHNEQFF.

This clone was counted only a few times. V gene TRBV5-1 combines with J gene TRBJ2-5; 7 nucleotides agree with TRBD1. J gave up 2 bases and V 5 bases, and 6 bases lay outside the gene matches. Germline V gene data show CDR1 as SGHRS and CDR2 as YFSETQ. The CDR3 covers 14 residues. CDR3 region: CASRGQSGQETQYF. CDR3 nucleotide sequence: TGCGCCAGCAGGGGACAGAGTGGGCAAGAGACCCAGTACTTC. Full variable domain (outside the CDR3, taken from reference TRBV5-1 and TRBJ2-5): KAGVTQTPRYLIKTRGQQVTLSCSPISGHRSVSWYQQTPGQGLQFLFEYFSETQRNKGNFPGRFSGRQFSNSRSEMNVSTLELGDSALYLCASRGQSGQETQYFGPGTRLLVL.

The rearrangement links TRBV4-3 to TRBJ2-5; 9 bases fit TRBD2. The J call is doubtful: the DNA matches TRBJ2-7 better. CDR1 LGHNA and CDR2 YSLEER come from the germline V gene. This CDR3 region has 16 residues. The CDR3 nucleotides are TGCGCCAGCAGCCAAGAATTGCTAGCGGGGAACTACGAGCAGTACTTC. Translated, it gives CASSQELLAGNYEQYF.

The genes are TRBV2 and TRBJ1-2; 9 bases agree with TRBD1. After removal of 6 bases from V and 3 bases from J, the junction contained 2 bases not matched to a gene. Germline V gene sequence: CDR1 SNHLY, CDR2 FYNNEI. This CDR3 spans 13 amino acids. The CDR3 reads CASSGDRDYGYTF. The CDR3 nucleotides read TGTGCCAGCAGCGGGGACAGGGACTATGGCTACACCTTC.

The chain joins TRBV19 to TRBJ1-5, with 10 positions matching TRBD1. J was trimmed by 2 bases and V by 5 bases; bases with no gene match: 3. Germline V gene data show CDR1 as LNHDA and CDR2 as SQIVND (reference sequence). The CDR3 has 15 residues. The CDR3 sequence: CASSGGQGRNQPQHF. The CDR3 nucleotides are TGTGCCAGTAGTGGGGGACAGGGGCGCAATCAGCCCCAGCATTTT.

The chain couples TRBV7-6 to TRBJ2-1; the match to TRBD2 covers 7 bases. J gave up 10 bases and V 7 bases, and 13 bases lay outside the gene matches. Germline CDR1 reads SGHVS; CDR2 reads FNYEAQ. CDR3 length: 14 residues. The CDR3 sequence is CASKGRVSDGEQFF. Written as DNA, the CDR3 is TGTGCCAGCAAGGGGAGGGTTTCGGATGGGGAGCAGTTCTTC.

Notes on this clone: Relative to the germline gene, one junction end is altered; a read error may explain this. V and J are TRBV7-9 and TRBJ2-6, with D possibly TRBD1 on 5 matching bases. Germline-derived CDR1 and CDR2 are SEHNR and FQNEAQ (reference sequence). This CDR3 region has 16 residues. The CDR3 protein is CASSPRQYSGANGLTF. As DNA, the CDR3 is TGTGCCAGCAGCCCGCGACAGTATTCTGGGGCCAACGGCCTGACTTTC.

This clone showed up just once. The V and J genes are TRBV2 and TRBJ1-5; D may be TRBD1 (5 bases). CDR1 SNHLY and CDR2 FYNNEI come from the germline V gene. Trimming removed 10 bases from V and 4 bases from J, with 14 bases in between. The CDR3 covers 13 residues. CDR3 nucleotide sequence: TGTGCCACACAGGCAGAATGGAATCAGCCCCAGCATTTT. It translates to CATQAEWNQPQHF.

This clone has just one count. The gene calls are TRBV1 and TRBJ2-7; TRBD1, as called in the table, went unchecked against the DNA. TRBV1 is marked as a pseudogene. The CDR3 totals 14 residues. CDR3 protein: CTSSQGDTSYEQYF. In nucleotides, the CDR3 is TGCACCAGCAGCCAGGGGGACACTTCCTACGAGCAGTACTTC.

V is TRBV7-8 and J is TRBJ1-5, with D tentatively TRBD1 (5 bases). V lost 2 bases and J 3 bases, leaving 8 bases between the germline ends. There are 14 residues in the CDR3. Germline CDR1 and CDR2: SGHVS and FQNEAQ. In nucleotides, the CDR3 is TGTGCCAGCAGCTTAAGACAGCTCAATCAGCCCCAGCATTTT. Encoded protein: CASSLRQLNQPQHF.

Worth noting for this clone: Other DNA sequences from this sample encode an identical CDR3 as well. The chain recombines TRBV7-2 with TRBJ1-2; 8 bases are a match to TRBD1. J was trimmed by 4 bases and V by 6 bases; bases with no gene match: 4. The CDR3 is made up of 13 amino acids. Germline V gives CDR1 SGHTA, CDR2 FQGNSA. The CDR3 loop is CASSTGQGYGYTF. CDR3 nucleotides: TGTGCCAGCAGTACCGGACAGGGCTATGGCTACACCTTC.

This clone appeared once. The chain has TRBV4-1 and TRBJ1-6; weak D call: TRBD1 (5 bases). V lost 1 base to trimming and J lost 7 bases, with 20 bases between them. This CDR3 contains 18 residues. Germline V lookup: CDR1 MGHRA, CDR2 YSYEKL. CDR3 sequence reads: CASSQGGLAGFRNSPLHF. CDR3 nucleotides: TGCGCCAGCAGCCAAGGAGGCTTAGCAGGGTTTCGGAATTCACCCCTCCACTTT.

The J gene is TRBJ1-2, the V gene TRBV13, with D hard to call. CDR1 and CDR2 from the germline V gene are PRHDT and FYEKMQ (reference sequence). The CDR3 extends over 13 amino acids. Trimming stripped 6 bases from V and 3 bases from J, with 11 bases between. The CDR3: CASRGRRDYGYTF. CDR3 nucleotide sequence: TGTGCCAGCAGGGGGAGACGGGACTATGGCTACACCTTC.

The chain joins TRBV2 to TRBJ1-5, with 8 positions matching TRBD1. This CDR3 is 15 amino acids long. Germline V gene data show CDR1 as SNHLY and CDR2 as FYNNEI. Trimming at V came to 0 bases and at J to 5 bases, leaving 3 bases not matched to a gene. The CDR3 DNA is TGTGCCAGCAGTGAAGCGCGACAGGGGTATCAGCCCCAGCATTTT. Protein: CASSEARQGYQPQHF.

V gene TRBV2 combines with J gene TRBJ2-5; D is possibly TRBD2 (7 bases). Germline CDR1 SNHLY, CDR2 FYNNEI. The CDR3 length is 16 residues. V was shortened by 1 base and J by 7 bases, with 19 bases between the two germline ends. The CDR3 DNA sequence: TGTGCCAGCAGTGAAGGATTTGGCGGGGGCCGCGGGACCCAGTACTTC. Translated: CASSEGFGGGRGTQYF.

A remark on this clone: The junction departs from germline at one end; a sequencing error may be responsible. The chain uses TRBV7-2 and TRBJ1-1, with D maybe TRBD1 (5 bases). This CDR3 contains 11 residues. Germline CDR1 is SGHTA and CDR2 is FQGNSA. This CDR3 reads CASSLGGLAGF. As DNA, the CDR3 is TGTGCCAGCAGCTTAGGGGGACTCGCCGGCTTT.